The 22 T cell receptor beta chains listed next were all sequenced from one sample in a study of T cell responses to AZD1222 COVID-19 vaccine. Here immunoSEQ multiplex PCR was the method, and the copy in TCRdb shows in-frame clones only, minus some. The sample yields 180,000 or so clones, 93% seen once. This sample comprised peripheral blood, obtained on day 0 of AZD1222 vaccination. The source of these receptors is an adult in good health.

The J gene is TRBJ2-2, the V gene TRBV5-4; tentatively, D is TRBD2 (7 bases). V was shortened by 7 bases and J by 1 base, with 14 bases between the two germline ends. Germline loops: CDR1 SGHNT, CDR2 YYREEE (reference sequence). The CDR3 contains 15 residues. Here the CDR3 reads CASGTGGRNTGELFF. The CDR3 DNA sequence: TGTGCCAGCGGGACCGGGGGGCGGAACACCGGGGAGCTGTTTTTT.

V gene TRBV5-1 combines with J gene TRBJ1-2; D possibly corresponds to TRBD1 (5 bases). The V and J ends lost 0 bases and 8 bases respectively, with 14 bases between them. Germline V gene sequence: CDR1 SGHRS, CDR2 YFSETQ. The length of the CDR3 is 14 residues. Here the CDR3 DNA reads TGCGCCAGCAGCTTGGAGGCAGGGACCCGGGGCTACACCTTC. It is translated as CASSLEAGTRGYTF.

The CDR3 sequence is CASSGTGGGGTDTQYF. CDR3 bases: TGTGCCAGCAGTGGGACAGGAGGCGGTGGCACAGATACGCAGTATTTT. The chain has TRBV6-6 and TRBJ2-3, with 8 bases that match TRBD1. This CDR3 has 16 amino acids. V shed 5 bases and J 1 base; nucleotides not matched to a gene: 8. Germline V gives CDR1 MNHNY, CDR2 SVGAGI (reference sequence).

This chain connects TRBV13 to TRBJ1-6; 7 bases align to TRBD1. CDR1 and CDR2 (germline): PRHDT, FYEKMQ (reference sequence). This CDR3 comprises 15 residues. Losses at the gene ends were 4 bases for V and 6 bases for J; bases not matched to a gene: 6. CDR3 protein: CASSSGGVRNSPLHF. The CDR3 region has the DNA TGTGCCAGCAGCTCAGGGGGGGTTCGTAATTCACCCCTCCACTTT.

The rearrangement joins TRBV6-2 or TRBV6-3 to TRBJ2-5; no firm D call. The V end was cut by 2 bases, the J end by 3 bases, with 19 bases between. The V gene's germline CDR1 is MNHEY and CDR2 SVGEGT. CDR3 length: 17 amino acids. The CDR3 nucleotides are TGTGCCAGCAGTTACCCCAGAAATTCGACTGCCAAAGAGACCCAGTACTTC. It translates to CASSYPRNSTAKETQYF.

The genes are TRBV2 and TRBJ1-1, with D unresolved. The V gene lost 4 bases and the J gene lost 4 bases, with 7 bases spanning the gap. The CDR3 contains 12 residues. Germline loops: CDR1 SNHLY, CDR2 FYNNEI. This CDR3 is CASSVQATEAFF. CDR3 DNA sequence: TGTGCCAGCAGTGTCCAGGCCACTGAAGCTTTCTTT.

This clone was detected only once. CDR3 protein: CASSPLSGTGGKDTQYF. CDR3 sequence (DNA): TGCGCCAGCAGCCCCTTATCCGGGACAGGGGGAAAAGATACGCAGTATTTT. The chain has TRBV5-1 and TRBJ2-3, with TRBD1 matching over 11 bases. This CDR3 is 17 amino acids long. V was clipped by 4 bases and J by 5 bases; unmatched bases: 12. Per germline, CDR1 SGHRS and CDR2 YFSETQ.

This chain joins TRBV7-5 and TRBJ2-2. TRBV7-5 is a known pseudogene. This CDR3 contains 14 residues. The CDR3 is CVRSLILGTGELFF. DNA of the CDR3: TGTGTCAGAAGCTTGATCCTGGGAACCGGGGAGCTGTTTTTT.

The chain combines TRBV4-1 with TRBJ1-1, with D perhaps TRBD1 (6 bases). There are 15 residues in the CDR3. Germline CDR1 MGHRA, CDR2 YSYEKL. V dropped 1 base and J dropped 5 bases, with 14 bases sitting between them. For the CDR3, the DNA is TGCGCCAGCAGCCAAGGTCCGGGGGCGCCGACTGAAGCTTTCTTT. As protein: CASSQGPGAPTEAFF.

This rearrangement joins TRBV20-1 to TRBJ1-2, with TRBD1 identical over 11 bases. The germline gives CDR1 DFQATT, CDR2 SNEGSKA (reference sequence). The CDR3 covers 15 residues. Trimming cost V 3 bases and J 4 bases; bases outside gene matches: 7. The CDR3 bases are TGCAGTGCTAGTCCCGGTGGACAGGGGGCCTATGGCTACACCTTC. Amino acid sequence: CSASPGGQGAYGYTF.

This clone was observed once. J is TRBJ2-5 and V is TRBV7-9, with 7 bases fitting TRBD1. The CDR3 spans 12 residues. V dropped 11 bases and J dropped 4; count of bases not matched to a gene: 7. Germline CDR1 reads SEHNR; CDR2 reads FQNEAQ (reference sequence). Here the CDR3 reads CAVRGLGETQYF. CDR3 bases: TGTGCCGTGAGGGGGCTGGGAGAGACCCAGTACTTC.

The chain couples TRBV6-5 to TRBJ1-1; TRBD1 is a possible D gene (5 bases). CDR1 is MNHEY and CDR2 is SVGAGI in the germline V gene. The V and J ends lost 0 bases and 6 bases respectively, with 11 bases between them. The CDR3 runs to 14 residues. The CDR3 nucleotides read TGTGCCAGCAGTTACTCGCCAGGGACCGCTGAAGCTTTCTTT. As protein: CASSYSPGTAEAFF.

This chain joins TRBV19 and TRBJ2-7, with a tentative D call TRBD1 (5 bases). Germline CDR1 is LNHDA and CDR2 is SQIVND (reference sequence). The CDR3 contains 13 residues. The V end lost 9 bases, the J end lost 3 bases, and 15 bases lay between the germline ends. This CDR3 reads CASLDSDSYEQYF. The CDR3 DNA follows: TGTGCCAGCCTCGACAGCGATAGCTACGAGCAGTACTTC.

The chain recombines TRBV4-2 with TRBJ1-3, with D unclear. Deletions cut 0 bases from V and 4 bases from J, with 7 bases between. The CDR3 is 14 amino acids. The V gene's germline CDR1 is LGHNA and CDR2 YNFKEQ. The CDR3 nucleotides are TGTGCCAGCAGCCAAGATAAAAAGGGAAACACCATATATTTT. This sequence encodes CASSQDKKGNTIYF.

The gene calls are TRBV25-1 and TRBJ2-1, with 7 positions matching TRBD1. The length of the CDR3 is 16 residues. The V and J ends lost 4 bases and 5 bases, in that order; junction bases with no gene match: 11. Per germline, CDR1 MGHDK and CDR2 SYGVNS. The CDR3 reads CASSAYGQERNNEQFF. The CDR3 bases are TGTGCCAGCAGTGCCTATGGACAGGAGAGGAACAATGAGCAGTTCTTC.

The gene calls are TRBV19 and TRBJ1-5; a possible D gene is TRBD1 (5 bases). Per the germline V gene, CDR1 is LNHDA and CDR2 is SQIVND (reference sequence). Trimming took 3 bases from V and 3 from J, leaving 9 bases between them. This CDR3 has 14 amino acids. The CDR3 loop reads CASSISGTNQPQHF. The CDR3 DNA reads as TGTGCCAGTAGTATCTCGGGGACCAATCAGCCCCAGCATTTT. Full variable domain (outside the CDR3, taken from reference TRBV19 and TRBJ1-5): DGGITQSPKYLFRKEGQNVTLSCEQNLNHDAMYWYRQDPGQGLRLIYYSQIVNDFQKGDIAEGYSVSREKKESFPLTVTSAQKNPTAFYLCASSISGTNQPQHFGDGTRLSIL.

The V gene is TRBV6-4, the J gene TRBJ1-1; a weak D match, TRBD1 (5 bases). V lost 6 bases and J lost 0, with 11 bases in between. This CDR3 region has 14 residues. Germline CDR1 MRHNA, CDR2 SNTAGT. For the CDR3, the DNA is TGTGCCAGCAGGAGGCAGGGTCTGAACACTGAAGCTTTCTTT. Residues: CASRRQGLNTEAFF.

Only one count was recorded for this clone. This chain uses TRBV10-3 with TRBJ2-7, with 12 nucleotides matching TRBD2. CDR3 length: 16 amino acids. Germline V gene data show CDR1 as ENHRY and CDR2 as SYGVKD. Unmatched junction bases numbered 8, after V lost 8 bases and J lost 0 bases. The CDR3 protein is CAIGRTSGGPSYEQYF. The CDR3 DNA is TGTGCCATCGGCCGAACTAGCGGGGGGCCCTCCTACGAGCAGTACTTC.

A note on this clone: Other DNA sequences within the sample encode an identical CDR3. V and J are TRBV19 and TRBJ1-6; D remains unclear. V was trimmed by 7 bases and J by 0 bases, leaving 7 bases between them. Per germline, CDR1 LNHDA and CDR2 SQIVND (reference sequence). The length of the CDR3 is 14 residues. CDR3 in amino acids: CASTFSSYNSPLHF. The CDR3 DNA reads TGTGCCAGTACTTTCAGCTCCTATAATTCACCCCTCCACTTT.

The chain links TRBV5-1 to TRBJ2-1; D may be TRBD1 (5 bases). Germline V lookup: CDR1 SGHRS, CDR2 YFSETQ. V dropped 1 base and J dropped 6 bases, with 20 bases sitting between them. The CDR3 runs 17 residues. In DNA form, the CDR3 reads TGCGCCAGCAGCTTGCGCTCTGACAGTCTACGCCCCAATGAGCAGTTCTTC. Translated: CASSLRSDSLRPNEQFF.

V is TRBV25-1 and J is TRBJ1-2; D gene ambiguous. V was cut by 6 bases and J by 5 bases, with 19 bases left in between. The germline gives CDR1 MGHDK, CDR2 SYGVNS. The CDR3 has 15 amino acids. DNA for the CDR3: TGTGCCAGCAGCCCCACCGGGAACAGTTTATATGGCTACACCTTC. It encodes CASSPTGNSLYGYTF.

This chain connects TRBV7-9 to TRBJ1-1; D is perhaps TRBD1 (5 bases). CDR1 is SEHNR and CDR2 is FQNEAQ in the germline V gene (reference sequence). The CDR3 has 14 residues. V dropped 1 base and J dropped 4 bases, with 10 bases sitting between them. The CDR3 here is CASSLGQGSTEAFF. CDR3 nucleotides: TGTGCCAGCAGCTTAGGGCAGGGATCCACTGAAGCTTTCTTT.